This T cell receptor (beta chain) was sequenced during a study of blood T cell repertoires in COVID-19. Looking at the study overall: Researchers got acute and convalescent COVID-19 samples from the United States, Italy and Spain. Sample material is recorded as cDNA or gDNA derived from T cells, B-cell-depleted T cells, or PBMCs.

Produced via immunoSEQ multiplex PCR; TCRdb's table is partial and in-frame only. The sample lists around 19,000 clones, 88% occurring once. Germline CDR1 and CDR2: SGHDT and YYEEEE. This CDR3 comprises 16 residues. The V gene end was trimmed by 3 bases and the J gene end by 4 bases; junction bases not matched to a gene: 9. The table lists this clone with a count of one. The sequenced material came from peripheral blood. The rearrangement uses TRBV5-6 and TRBJ2-3; TRBD1 agrees at 9 bases. The receptor was derived from a human donor in a cohort sampled during active COVID-19. The donor label of this sample is uncertain. CDR3 bases: TGTGCCAGCAGCTCTGGGACAGGGATGGGATCAGATACGCAGTATTTT. Its protein product is CASSSGTGMGSDTQYF.